Listed below are T cell receptor beta chains from one sample, sequenced in a study of post-analysis software for immune sequencing data. TCRdb used MiXCR to reprocess the PCR reads, holding one entry per CDR3 protein. The sample yields 350,000 to 500,000 distinct CDR3 sequences, 39% seen once. Sample: blood. The receptors were gathered from a girl aged 2-10 years with multiple sclerosis. Both conserved end residues are trimmed from each CDR3. Some rows mark clone size as missing; the rest say once, few, many or name a class of expanded clone.

v_call: TRBV28
clone_size: .
cdr3_aa: ASRIQGYSYEQY

v_call: TRBV12-3/TRBV12-4
clone_size: .
cdr3_aa: ASSAGVGAF

v_call: TRBV28
clone_size: .
cdr3_aa: ASSQPGPPSGAF

v_call: TRBV11-2
clone_size: few
cdr3_aa: ASSLGDRVGYT

v_call: TRBV20-1
clone_size: few
cdr3_aa: SAIGQGGQF

v_call: TRBV29-1
clone_size: many
cdr3_aa: SVELFGGSFSDTQY

v_call: TRBV6-1
clone_size: .
cdr3_aa: ASSGGAGVGNEQY

v_call: TRBV12-3/TRBV12-4
clone_size: .
cdr3_aa: ASSFARGFSGNTIY

v_call: TRBV19
clone_size: once
cdr3_aa: ASPSQRLAGKYEQY

v_call: TRBV12-3/TRBV12-4
clone_size: .
cdr3_aa: ASRGNMAEKLF

v_call: TRBV10-3
clone_size: few
cdr3_aa: AISVSSGSSYNEQF

v_call: TRBV20-1
clone_size: few
cdr3_aa: SVPGQGTDTQY

v_call: TRBV6-2/TRBV6-3
clone_size: few
cdr3_aa: ASRKGLVKNIQY

v_call: TRBV12-3/TRBV12-4
clone_size: .
cdr3_aa: ASRRQDQPQH

v_call: TRBV6-6
clone_size: few
cdr3_aa: ASRTGVQETQY

v_call: TRBV5-1
clone_size: .
cdr3_aa: ASSFGPASTDTQY